This T cell receptor beta chain was recovered during a study of shared clonotypes between healthy human individuals. Within Nashville, Tennessee resided all donors, each a Caucasian adult. A remark on this clone: Its cognate antigen is unknown.

This CDR3 is 14 amino acids long. The germline V gene has CDR1 MNHNS and CDR2 SASEGT. Unmatched junction bases numbered 4, after V lost 4 bases and J lost 8 bases. Findings of the study overall: For sorted subsets, rarefaction showed incomplete sequencing despite large depth. Sampling used blood alone; tissue repertoires probably differ. It was the non-shared clonotypes that had lower generation probabilities than clonotypes shared by all four donors.

Libraries were prepared by immunoSEQ multiplex PCR; TCRdb keeps only in-frame clonotypes and omits some of them. The sample carries about 680,000 clones, about 80% recorded once. Sample: memory CD4+ T cells sorted from blood. Specified subset: CD45RA-negative fraction. The rearrangement links TRBV6-1 to TRBJ2-2; 10 nucleotides agree with TRBD2. The TCR originated in a woman aged 30 to 39 in good health. The CDR3 spells CASSGLAGVGELFF. CDR3 nucleotides: TGTGCCAGCAGTGGGCTAGCGGGAGTAGGGGAGCTGTTTTTT.